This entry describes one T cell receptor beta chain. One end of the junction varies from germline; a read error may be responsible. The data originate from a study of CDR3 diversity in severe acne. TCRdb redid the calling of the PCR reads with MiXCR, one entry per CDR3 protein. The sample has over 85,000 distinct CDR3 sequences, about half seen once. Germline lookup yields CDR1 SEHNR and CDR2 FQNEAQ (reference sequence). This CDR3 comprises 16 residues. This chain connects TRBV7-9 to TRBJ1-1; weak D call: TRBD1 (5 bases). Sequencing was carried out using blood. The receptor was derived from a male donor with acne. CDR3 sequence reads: CASSFPGPAGNTGAFF. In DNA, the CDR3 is TGTGCCAGCAGCTTTCCTGGCCCGGCAGGGAACACTGGAGCTTTCTTT.